The present entry profiles one T cell receptor beta chain with its context. Profiled with immunoSEQ multiplex PCR; TCRdb holds only in-frame clones, not every one. The sample lists more than 90,000 clones, approximately 96% occurring once. The CDR3 contains 13 residues. The junction had 9 bases not matched to a gene; V was cut back by 10 bases and J by 4 bases. CDR1 and CDR2 from the germline V gene are WSHSY and SAAADI. This entry belongs to a study of technical replicates of blood from four donors. Sample: T cells isolated from PBMCs. The clonotype originates from a human donor in good health. V usage is TRBV10-2 and J usage is TRBJ2-5; 7 nucleotides line up with TRBD1. This chain's CDR3 is CAIQRGQRETQYF. DNA of the CDR3: TGCGCCATACAGAGGGGGCAGAGAGAGACCCAGTACTTC.